This T cell receptor (beta chain) was obtained from a study of T cells in Graves' hyperthyroidism and ophthalmopathy. Clinicians diagnosed patients from clinical symptoms, serum thyroxine and TRAb, thyroid ultrasound and orbital computed tomography. Using about 10 ml of fresh peripheral blood, PBMCs were prepared. This clonotype has ten or more counts. Amplification of TCR beta CDR3 regions used RNA as the template. HTBI primers were the set used in a first-round RT-PCR of the TCR CDR3. One entry per CDR3 protein, called by TCRdb with MiXCR from the multiplex PCR reads. The table records 560,000 or so distinct CDR3 sequences, 20% of them present only once. The CDR3 is 14 residues long. CDR1 SGHAT and CDR2 FQDESV come from the germline V gene (reference sequence). V was clipped by 1 base and J by 13 bases; unmatched bases: 7.

Input material: blood. The V and J genes are TRBV11-1 and TRBJ2-1; the match to TRBD1 covers 10 bases. The receptor was derived from a middle-aged man with Graves' ophthalmopathy. The chain's CDR3 is CASSLGRDRGGQFF. The CDR3 nucleotides read TGTGCCAGCAGCTTAGGTCGGGACAGGGGCGGACAGTTCTTC.